These 8 T cell receptor beta chains were sequenced from one sample in a study of radiotherapy plus CTLA-4 blockade in lung cancer. Profiling relied on immunoSEQ multiplex PCR, and the TCRdb table lists in-frame clones only, not all of them. This sample carries about 60,000 clones, around four fifths of them seen once, and the ten largest clones take roughly 4%. The sample in question was peripheral blood, obtained from a patient treated with radiotherapy plus ipilimumab. All receptors come from a human donor with non-small cell lung cancer who had a partial response to radiotherapy plus ipilimumab.

The V gene is TRBV6-6, the J gene TRBJ2-5, with D perhaps TRBD1 (5 bases). CDR3 size: 14 residues. Trimming cost V 2 bases and J 1 base, with 8 bases left between them. The germline V gene encodes CDR1 MNHNY and CDR2 SVGAGI (reference sequence). CDR3 coding DNA: TGTGCCAGCAGTTACGTACAGGTCCAAGAGACCCAGTACTTC. Residues: CASSYVQVQETQYF.

This clone was detected once. J is TRBJ1-1 and V is TRBV9; D might be TRBD1 (6 bases). V was pared by 4 bases and J by 5 bases, with 15 bases between. This CDR3 has 14 residues. Germline V gene data show CDR1 as SGDLS and CDR2 as YYNGEE. CDR3 bases: TGTGCCAGCAGCCCCACGGGCCAGGGGACTGAAGCTTTCTTT. Amino acids: CASSPTGQGTEAFF.

CDR3 nucleotides: TGCAGCGTTGACGGGGGGTACGAGCAGTACTTC. Its protein is CSVDGGYEQYF. The genes are TRBV29-1 and TRBJ2-7; 7 bases fit TRBD2. After removal of 3 bases from V and 4 bases from J, the junction contained 0 bases not matched to a gene. From germline, CDR1 is SQVTM and CDR2 ANQGSEA. The CDR3 runs 11 residues.

The chain combines TRBV12-5 with TRBJ2-7, with 9 nucleotides matching TRBD1. This CDR3 region has 13 residues. Looked up from germline, CDR1 is LGHNT and CDR2 is FRNRAP. V lost 9 bases, J lost 4 bases, and 7 bases stayed unmatched. CDR3 nucleotide sequence: TGTGCTAGCCTGGGACAGGGAGGTTACGAGCAGTACTTC. It codes for CASLGQGGYEQYF.

By frequency in the sample, this clone is medium-sized. The J gene is TRBJ2-7, the V gene TRBV6-6; weak D call: TRBD1 (5 bases). The V gene's germline CDR1 is MNHNY and CDR2 SVGAGI (reference sequence). Trimming removed 4 bases at V and 6 bases at J, with 7 bases between. The CDR3 spans 11 residues. Here the CDR3 reads CASSFQGEQYF. The CDR3 DNA reads TGTGCCAGCAGTTTCCAGGGCGAGCAGTACTTC.

The V gene is TRBV27, the J gene TRBJ1-6; 11 bases align to TRBD1. The CDR3 consists of 18 residues. V was clipped by 2 bases and J by 8 bases; unmatched bases: 11. The germline V gene has CDR1 MNHEY and CDR2 SMNVEV (reference sequence). In DNA form, the CDR3 reads TGTGCCAGCAGTTTAAAACCCGTCGGACAGGGGGCGGATTCACCCCTCCACTTT. Amino acids: CASSLKPVGQGADSPLHF.

This clone has more than one count but fewer than ten. The gene calls are TRBV28 and TRBJ2-7; 7 bases align to TRBD1. This CDR3 has 18 residues. V trimming: 5 bases; J trimming: 0 bases; junction bases outside the gene matches: 16. The germline CDR1 and CDR2 sequences are MDHEN and SYDVKM. The CDR3 here is CASSVRTTDRNPSYEQYF. CDR3 sequence (DNA): TGTGCCAGCAGTGTGCGAACGACGGACAGGAACCCCTCCTACGAGCAGTACTTC.

The gene calls are TRBV5-4 and TRBJ2-2; D may be TRBD1 (5 bases). V lost 0 bases to trimming and J lost 4 bases, with 10 bases between them. The V gene's germline CDR1 is SGHNT and CDR2 YYREEE (reference sequence). The CDR3 has 15 residues. This CDR3 is CASSLAQGVTGELFF. CDR3 sequence (DNA): TGTGCCAGCAGCTTGGCCCAAGGGGTCACCGGGGAGCTGTTTTTT.